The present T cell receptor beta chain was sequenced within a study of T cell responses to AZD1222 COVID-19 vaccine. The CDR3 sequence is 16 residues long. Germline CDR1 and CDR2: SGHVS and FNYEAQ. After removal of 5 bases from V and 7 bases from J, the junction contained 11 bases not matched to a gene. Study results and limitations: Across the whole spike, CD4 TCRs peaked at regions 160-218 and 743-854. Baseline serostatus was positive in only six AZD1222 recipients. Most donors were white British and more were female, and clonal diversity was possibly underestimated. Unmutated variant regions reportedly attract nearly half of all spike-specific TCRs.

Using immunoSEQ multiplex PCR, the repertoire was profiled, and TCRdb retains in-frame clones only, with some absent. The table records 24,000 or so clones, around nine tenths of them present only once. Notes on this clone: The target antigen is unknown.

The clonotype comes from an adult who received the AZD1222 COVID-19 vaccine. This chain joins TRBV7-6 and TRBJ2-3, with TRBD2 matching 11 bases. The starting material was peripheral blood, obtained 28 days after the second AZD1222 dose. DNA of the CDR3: TGTGCCAGCAGCACTCCCTCCGGGACTAGCGGTAATACGCAGTATTTT. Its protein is CASSTPSGTSGNTQYF.